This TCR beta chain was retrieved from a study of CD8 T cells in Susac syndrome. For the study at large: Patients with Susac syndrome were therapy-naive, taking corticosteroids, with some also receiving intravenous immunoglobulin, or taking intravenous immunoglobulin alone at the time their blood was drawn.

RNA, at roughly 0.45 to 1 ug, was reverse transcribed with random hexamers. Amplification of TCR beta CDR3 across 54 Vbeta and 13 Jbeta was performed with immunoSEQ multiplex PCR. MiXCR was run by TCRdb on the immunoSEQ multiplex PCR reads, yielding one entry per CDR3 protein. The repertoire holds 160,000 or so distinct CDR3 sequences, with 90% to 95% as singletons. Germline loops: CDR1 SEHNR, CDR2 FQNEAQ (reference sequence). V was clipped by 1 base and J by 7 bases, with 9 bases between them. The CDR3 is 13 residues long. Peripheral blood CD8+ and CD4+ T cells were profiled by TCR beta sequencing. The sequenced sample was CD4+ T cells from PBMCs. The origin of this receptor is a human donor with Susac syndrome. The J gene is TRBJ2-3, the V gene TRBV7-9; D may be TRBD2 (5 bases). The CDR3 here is CASSLETGNTQYF. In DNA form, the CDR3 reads TGTGCCAGCAGCTTAGAGACGGGGAATACGCAGTATTTT.